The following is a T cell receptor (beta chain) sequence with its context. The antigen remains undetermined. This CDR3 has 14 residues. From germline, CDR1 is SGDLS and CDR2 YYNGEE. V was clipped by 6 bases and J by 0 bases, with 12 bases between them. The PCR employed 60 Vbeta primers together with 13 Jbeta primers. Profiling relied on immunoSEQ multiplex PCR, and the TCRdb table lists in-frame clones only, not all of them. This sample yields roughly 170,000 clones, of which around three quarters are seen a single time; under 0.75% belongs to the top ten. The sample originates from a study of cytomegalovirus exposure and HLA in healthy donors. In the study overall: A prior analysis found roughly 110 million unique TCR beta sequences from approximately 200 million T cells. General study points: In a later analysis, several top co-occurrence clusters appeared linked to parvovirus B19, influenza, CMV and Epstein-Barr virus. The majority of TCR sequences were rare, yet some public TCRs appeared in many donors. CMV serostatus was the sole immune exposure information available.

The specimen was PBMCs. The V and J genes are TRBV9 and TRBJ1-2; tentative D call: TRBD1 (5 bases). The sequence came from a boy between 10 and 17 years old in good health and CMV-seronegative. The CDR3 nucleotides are TGTGCCAGCAACCCGGGAGGGGCTAACTATGGCTACACCTTC. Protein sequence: CASNPGGANYGYTF.